A single sample gave rise to the 31 T cell receptor beta chains below, sequenced in a study of cytomegalovirus exposure and HLA in healthy donors. PCR used 60 Vbeta primers and 13 Jbeta primers. Sequencing used immunoSEQ multiplex PCR; TCRdb keeps in-frame clones, though not all of them. The sample holds approximately 110,000 clones, about 84% seen once. The material sequenced was PBMCs. These TCRs come from a man aged 40-49 years in good health and CMV-seronegative.

The V gene is TRBV28, the J gene TRBJ2-3; maybe TRBD2 (5 bases). The CDR3 consists of 13 residues. The V end was cut by 6 bases, the J end by 2 bases, with 9 bases between. CDR1 and CDR2 (germline): MDHEN, SYDVKM. The CDR3 bases are TGTGCCAGCAGCCGGGGAAACACAGATACGCAGTATTTT. Protein sequence: CASSRGNTDTQYF. Combining the CDR3 with reference TRBV28 and TRBJ2-3 gives the whole variable domain DVKVTQSSRYLVKRTGEKVFLECVQDMDHENMFWYRQDPGLGLRLIYFSYDVKMKEKGDIPEGYSVSREKKERFSLILESASTNQTSMYLCASSRGNTDTQYFGPGTRLTVL.

As to this clone: Germline and junction disagree at one end, which may indicate a read error. The genes are TRBV7-9 and TRBJ1-2, with D possibly TRBD1 on 5 matching bases. Germline V gives CDR1 SEHNR, CDR2 FQNEAQ (reference sequence). This CDR3 has 17 amino acids. The CDR3 DNA is TGTTCCAGCAGCTTATATTCGTCCAGGGATCCTAACTATGGCTACACCTTC. Translated, it gives CSSSLYSSRDPNYGYTF.

V is TRBV7-9 and J is TRBJ1-4, with D uncertain. This CDR3 is built from 13 residues. Between the trimmed V and J ends, which lost 0 bases and 8 bases, there was a span of 7 bases. In germline, CDR1 is SEHNR, CDR2 FQNEAQ (reference sequence). CDR3 nucleotides: TGTGCCAGCAGCTTAGCGGGCGGGGAAAAACTGTTTTTT. Encoded protein: CASSLAGGEKLFF.

This sequence joins TRBV10-3 and TRBJ2-4; TRBD2 is a possible D gene (7 bases). The CDR3 has 12 amino acids. Germline V gives CDR1 ENHRY, CDR2 SYGVKD. Trimming cost V 6 bases and J 6 bases, with 9 bases left between them. CDR3 amino acids: CAIRGGGNIQYF. Here the CDR3 DNA reads TGTGCCATCAGAGGGGGGGGAAACATTCAGTACTTC.

The chain is built from TRBV6-1 and TRBJ2-4, with D maybe TRBD1 (5 bases). CDR1 and CDR2 from the germline V gene are MNHNS and SASEGT. This CDR3 has 12 residues. Trimming cost V 2 bases and J 8 bases, with 7 bases left between them. Here the CDR3 DNA reads TGTGCCAGCAGTGAAAAGGGGTACATTCAGTACTTC. Protein product: CASSEKGYIQYF.

The chain uses TRBV7-9 and TRBJ1-5; no definite D call. CDR3 length equals 13 residues. Germline assignment: CDR1 SEHNR and CDR2 FQNEAQ (reference sequence). Trimming took 0 bases from V and 6 from J, leaving 6 bases between them. The CDR3 sequence: CASSLAASQPQHF. The CDR3 bases are TGTGCCAGCAGCTTAGCAGCAAGTCAGCCCCAGCATTTT.

The rearrangement links TRBV5-1 to TRBJ2-2; 10 nucleotides agree with TRBD1. V dropped 5 bases and J dropped 2; count of bases not matched to a gene: 9. The CDR3 is made up of 17 amino acids. Germline V gene sequence: CDR1 SGHRS, CDR2 YFSETQ. The CDR3, as DNA: TGCGCCAGCAGACTGGACAGGGGGTACGGTAACACCGGGGAGCTGTTTTTT. Amino acid sequence: CASRLDRGYGNTGELFF. Based on the CDR3 plus reference TRBV5-1 and TRBJ2-2, the full variable domain is KAGVTQTPRYLIKTRGQQVTLSCSPISGHRSVSWYQQTPGQGLQFLFEYFSETQRNKGNFPGRFSGRQFSNSRSEMNVSTLELGDSALYLCASRLDRGYGNTGELFFGEGSRLTVL.

The CDR3 nucleotides read TGCAGCGTTGGGGGGCAGTCTGGAAACACCATATATTTT. This sequence encodes CSVGGQSGNTIYF. The chain is built from TRBV29-1 and TRBJ1-3; maybe TRBD1 (6 bases). Trimming stripped 4 bases from V and 1 base from J, with 8 bases between. In germline, CDR1 is SQVTM, CDR2 ANQGSEA. The CDR3 loop spans 13 amino acids.

The chain carries TRBV27 and TRBJ2-7; no clear D gene. Germline CDR1 is MNHEY and CDR2 is SMNVEV (reference sequence). V lost 11 bases and J lost 1, with 12 bases in between. The CDR3 totals 12 residues. As DNA, the CDR3 is TGTGCCTCCCACCTAGTATCCTACGAGCAGTACTTC. It specifies CASHLVSYEQYF.

This chain uses TRBV6-1 with TRBJ2-7; D unresolved. Germline CDR1 is MNHNS and CDR2 is SASEGT. The CDR3 contains 12 residues. Between the trimmed V and J ends, which lost 6 bases and 0 bases, there was a span of 6 bases. The CDR3 bases are TGTGCCAGCAGGGCAAGCTCCTACGAGCAGTACTTC. Translation: CASRASSYEQYF.

The rearrangement uses TRBV12-5 and TRBJ2-5; the match to TRBD2 covers 15 bases. There are 16 residues in the CDR3. V trimming: 1 base; J trimming: 5 bases; junction bases outside the gene matches: 2. Germline V gene lookup returns CDR1 LGHNT and CDR2 FRNRAP. The CDR3 DNA sequence: TGTGCTAGTGGTTTGGGGACTAGCGGGGGGGCGGAGACCCAGTACTTC. Translation gives CASGLGTSGGAETQYF.

The chain combines TRBV18 with TRBJ2-7; D perhaps matches TRBD1 (5 bases). This CDR3 spans 14 amino acids. V was trimmed by 4 bases and J by 2 bases, leaving 12 bases between them. CDR1 and CDR2 from the germline V gene are KGHSH and LQKENI. DNA of the CDR3: TGTGCCAGCTCACTTCGACAGAGTCCCTACGAGCAGTACTTC. Translation gives CASSLRQSPYEQYF. The complete variable domain, with remaining parts taken from reference TRBV18 and TRBJ2-7, reads NAGVMQNPRHLVRRRGQEARLRCSPMKGHSHVYWYRQLPEEGLKFMVYLQKENIIDESGMPKERFSAEFPKEGPSILRIQQVVRGDSAAYFCASSLRQSPYEQYFGPGTRLTVT.

This clone was counted only a few times. This chain joins TRBV28 and TRBJ2-3, with TRBD1 matching over 7 bases. Germline-derived CDR1 and CDR2 are MDHEN and SYDVKM. The CDR3 has 16 amino acids. V dropped 5 bases and J dropped 2; count of bases not matched to a gene: 10. CDR3 in DNA: TGTGCCAGCAGTCTCAAGACAGGGCAGCCCACAGATACGCAGTATTTT. Translated: CASSLKTGQPTDTQYF.

The chain uses TRBV11-2 and TRBJ1-1; no clear D. Trimming removed 3 bases from V and 6 bases from J, with 14 bases in between. The length of the CDR3 is 14 residues. Germline V lookup: CDR1 SGHAT, CDR2 FQNNGV. The CDR3: CASSFARYESEAFF. CDR3 coding DNA: TGTGCCAGCAGCTTCGCACGATATGAGTCTGAAGCTTTCTTT. Complete variable domain (other parts from reference TRBV11-2 and TRBJ1-1): EAGVAQSPRYKIIEKRQSVAFWCNPISGHATLYWYQQILGQGPKLLIQFQNNGVVDDSQLPKDRFSAERLKGVDSTLKIQPAKLEDSAVYLCASSFARYESEAFFGQGTRLTVV.

V usage is TRBV12-5 and J usage is TRBJ1-1; D gene uncertain. CDR3 length: 15 amino acids. The germline gives CDR1 LGHNT, CDR2 FRNRAP. Trimming pared 0 bases from V and 3 bases from J, leaving 11 bases between. The CDR3 loop reads CASGLVAGVYTEAFF. The CDR3 region has the DNA TGTGCTAGTGGTTTGGTGGCCGGGGTTTACACTGAAGCTTTCTTT.

The chain uses TRBV7-2 and TRBJ2-6; maybe TRBD2 (6 bases). CDR1 is SGHTA and CDR2 is FQGNSA in the germline V gene. This CDR3 comprises 17 residues. Trimming cost V 4 bases and J 3 bases, with 16 bases left between them. The CDR3 DNA is TGTGCCAGCAGCTCCGCCGGGGGAATCTTTGGGGCCAACGTCCTGACTTTC. Translated: CASSSAGGIFGANVLTF.

This chain links TRBV7-2 with TRBJ1-5; 8 positions match TRBD1. J gave up 7 bases and V 5 bases, and 7 bases lay outside the gene matches. Germline V lookup: CDR1 SGHTA, CDR2 FQGNSA. The CDR3 loop spans 14 amino acids. As DNA, the CDR3 is TGTGCCAGCAGCCCCCGGACAGGGCAACAGCCCCAGCATTTT. As protein: CASSPRTGQQPQHF.

The genes are TRBV9 and TRBJ2-1; 7 positions match TRBD2. This CDR3 region has 14 residues. Losses at the gene ends were 3 bases for V and 5 bases for J; bases not matched to a gene: 5. CDR1 and CDR2 (germline): SGDLS, YYNGEE. In nucleotides, the CDR3 is TGTGCCAGCAGCGCAACCCTAGCGGACAATGAGCAGTTCTTC. Its translation: CASSATLADNEQFF.

The J gene is TRBJ2-1, the V gene TRBV4-2; 13 nucleotides line up with TRBD2. In germline, CDR1 is LGHNA, CDR2 YNFKEQ. J was trimmed by 4 bases and V by 2 bases; bases with no gene match: 14. The CDR3 is 20 residues long. The CDR3 loop is CASSQKIAGLAGVAYNEQFF. DNA for the CDR3: TGTGCCAGCAGCCAAAAAATCGCTGGACTAGCGGGGGTAGCGTACAATGAGCAGTTCTTC.

The V call is TRBV19, the J call TRBJ1-2; 9 bases are a match to TRBD1. The V and J ends lost 6 bases and 8 bases, in that order; junction bases with no gene match: 10. CDR3 length: 14 residues. Looked up from germline, CDR1 is LNHDA and CDR2 is SQIVND (reference sequence). The CDR3 loop is CASSSLGQGGGYTF. The DNA of the CDR3 is TGTGCCAGTAGCAGCCTGGGACAGGGAGGAGGCTACACCTTC.

The genes are TRBV30 and TRBJ1-1; TRBD1 might be the D (6 bases). Germline-derived CDR1 and CDR2 are GTSNPN and SVGIG (reference sequence). V lost 3 bases and J lost 3, with 11 bases in between. The CDR3 totals 13 residues. This chain's CDR3 is CAWRTQGYTEAFF. CDR3 DNA: TGTGCCTGGAGGACCCAGGGGTACACTGAAGCTTTCTTT.

This chain links TRBV18 with TRBJ1-4; 7 bases match TRBD1. The J segment lost 6 bases and the V segment lost 2 bases, leaving 9 bases of the junction unmatched. Germline values: CDR1 KGHSH, CDR2 LQKENI. CDR3 length equals 16 residues. CDR3 amino acids: CASSPRSRQGDEKLFF. The CDR3 DNA reads as TGTGCCAGCTCACCAAGGAGCCGACAGGGTGATGAAAAACTGTTTTTT.

This chain joins TRBV11-2 and TRBJ1-1; 7 bases match TRBD1. The V gene's germline CDR1 is SGHAT and CDR2 FQNNGV. V lost 4 bases, J lost 3 bases, and 5 bases stayed unmatched. The CDR3 totals 14 residues. CDR3: CASSSFRGDTEAFF. CDR3 bases: TGTGCCAGCAGCTCCTTCAGGGGGGACACTGAAGCTTTCTTT.

This chain uses TRBV7-2 with TRBJ1-5, with 12 bases identical to TRBD1. CDR1 is SGHTA and CDR2 is FQGNSA in the germline V gene. CDR3 length: 18 residues. With 3 bases clipped from V and 6 bases from J, the junction kept 12 bases outside the gene matches. CDR3 DNA: TGTGCCAGCAGCTTTTCCGGGACAGGGGGCCTGGAACGTCAGCCCCAGCATTTT. Translated, it gives CASSFSGTGGLERQPQHF.

The genes are TRBV28 and TRBJ1-2, with TRBD1 matching 7 bases. J was trimmed by 3 bases and V by 7 bases; bases with no gene match: 5. Germline CDR1 MDHEN, CDR2 SYDVKM. The CDR3 loop spans 13 amino acids. Here the CDR3 reads CASTPGTDYGYTF. CDR3 in DNA: TGTGCCAGCACTCCCGGGACAGACTATGGCTACACCTTC.

V gene TRBV7-8 combines with J gene TRBJ1-5, with D possibly TRBD1 on 6 matching bases. Trimming removed 5 bases at V and 0 bases at J, with 11 bases between. CDR3 length: 15 residues. Germline CDR1 reads SGHVS; CDR2 reads FQNEAQ. The CDR3 DNA reads as TGTGCCAGCAGCCTAGAGGGGGTTAGCAATCAGCCCCAGCATTTT. Amino acid sequence: CASSLEGVSNQPQHF.

V gene TRBV11-3 combines with J gene TRBJ2-7; D is unclear. The CDR3 covers 13 residues. V was trimmed by 1 base and J by 3 bases, leaving 7 bases between them. CDR1 and CDR2 from the germline V gene are SGHNT and YENEEA. CDR3 bases: TGTGCCAGCAGCTTAGGAGTAAGCTACGAGCAGTACTTC. Protein product: CASSLGVSYEQYF.

The chain combines TRBV28 with TRBJ2-7; 12 bases map to TRBD1. Germline loops: CDR1 MDHEN, CDR2 SYDVKM. With V trimmed by 2 bases and J by 2 bases, 4 bases remained unmatched. The CDR3 length is 16 residues. The CDR3 loop is CASSLAGTGGTYEQYF. CDR3 nucleotide sequence: TGTGCCAGCAGTTTAGCGGGGACAGGGGGCACCTACGAGCAGTACTTC.

The sample holds a few counts of this clone. The chain links TRBV7-2 to TRBJ2-1; 9 positions match TRBD2. The length of the CDR3 is 15 residues. The J segment lost 4 bases and the V segment lost 4 bases, leaving 5 bases of the junction unmatched. Germline V lookup: CDR1 SGHTA, CDR2 FQGNSA. CDR3 sequence (DNA): TGTGCCAGCAGCTCTCGCGGGGGGGTTTACAATGAGCAGTTCTTC. Residues: CASSSRGGVYNEQFF.

The rearrangement joins TRBV19 to TRBJ2-5; tentative D call: TRBD2 (6 bases). CDR3 size: 15 residues. Germline CDR1 LNHDA, CDR2 SQIVND (reference sequence). Trimming left V 5 bases short and J 0 bases short, with 13 bases between. CDR3 sequence: CASSSGDFHQETQYF. The DNA for the CDR3 is TGTGCCAGTAGTTCGGGGGACTTTCACCAAGAGACCCAGTACTTC.

This sequence joins TRBV20-1 and TRBJ2-2; no clear D. Trimming removed 8 bases from V and 4 bases from J, with 8 bases in between. Germline values: CDR1 DFQATT, CDR2 SNEGSKA (reference sequence). This CDR3 has 11 residues. CDR3 loop: CSQYSTGELFF. DNA for the CDR3: TGCAGTCAATACTCCACCGGGGAGCTGTTTTTT.